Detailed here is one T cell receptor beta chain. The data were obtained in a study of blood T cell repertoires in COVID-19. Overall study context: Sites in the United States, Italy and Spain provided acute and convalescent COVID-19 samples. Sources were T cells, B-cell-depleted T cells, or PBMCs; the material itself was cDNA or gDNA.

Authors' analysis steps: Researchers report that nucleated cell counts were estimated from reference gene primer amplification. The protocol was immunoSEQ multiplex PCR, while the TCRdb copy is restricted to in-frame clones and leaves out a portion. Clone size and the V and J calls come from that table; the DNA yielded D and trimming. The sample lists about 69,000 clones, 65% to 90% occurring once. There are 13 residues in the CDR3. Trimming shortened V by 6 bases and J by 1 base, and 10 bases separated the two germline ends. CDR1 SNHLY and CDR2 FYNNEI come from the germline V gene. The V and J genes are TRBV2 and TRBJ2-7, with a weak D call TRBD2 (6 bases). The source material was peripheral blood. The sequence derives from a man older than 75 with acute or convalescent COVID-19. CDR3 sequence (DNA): TGTGCCAGCAGGTCCGCGGGGTCCTACGAGCAGTACTTC. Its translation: CASRSAGSYEQYF.